A single sample is the source of the 17 T cell receptor beta chains below, sequenced in a study of OX40 agonist ivuxolimab in advanced cancers. Sequencing was performed with immunoSEQ multiplex PCR; in TCRdb, only in-frame clones are kept and a portion is missing. The sample includes tens of thousands of clones, approximately 89% of them seen just once. This sample comprised CD4+ or CD8+ T cells sorted from blood, obtained in a trial of the OX40 agonist ivuxolimab. The source is an adult with an advanced solid tumor such as melanoma, head and neck, liver or kidney cancer.

This clone turned up a few times. The genes are TRBV25-1 and TRBJ1-4; D call uncertain. CDR3 length equals 15 residues. V gave up 4 bases and J gave up 7 bases, with 16 bases separating them. Per germline, CDR1 MGHDK and CDR2 SYGVNS. CDR3 loop: CASSGELGYREKLFF. Here the CDR3 DNA reads TGTGCCAGCAGTGGGGAGTTAGGGTATCGTGAAAAACTGTTTTTT.

V is TRBV19 and J is TRBJ1-4; the D gene is possibly TRBD1 (6 bases). The V gene's germline CDR1 is LNHDA and CDR2 SQIVND (reference sequence). The CDR3 runs to 16 residues. Trimming left V 3 bases short and J 6 bases short, with 17 bases between. CDR3 DNA: TGTGCCAGTAGTATGGAGCTCGGACAGCCGTATGAAAAACTGTTTTTT. Amino acids: CASSMELGQPYEKLFF.

This clone appeared once. This chain links TRBV30 with TRBJ2-3; 9 bases line up with TRBD1. From germline, CDR1 is GTSNPN and CDR2 SVGIG (reference sequence). The CDR3 is made up of 14 amino acids. The ends lost 5 bases at V and 1 base at J; junction bases unmatched: 4. DNA for the CDR3: TGTGCCTGGTTCCGGGACAGGGGCACAGATACGCAGTATTTT. It is translated as CAWFRDRGTDTQYF. Complete variable domain (other parts from reference TRBV30 and TRBJ2-3): SQTIHQWPATLVQPVGSPLSLECTVEGTSNPNLYWYRQAAGRGLQLLFYSVGIGQISSEVPQNLSASRPQDRQFILSSKKLLLSDSGFYLCAWFRDRGTDTQYFGPGTRLTVL.

The V call is TRBV5-1, the J call TRBJ2-6; 7 bases fit TRBD1. With V trimmed by 2 bases and J by 0 bases, 5 bases remained unmatched. The germline V gene encodes CDR1 SGHRS and CDR2 YFSETQ. This CDR3 contains 17 residues. CDR3 sequence reads: CASSFGDSHSGANVLTF. The DNA of the CDR3 is TGCGCCAGCAGCTTTGGGGACAGCCACTCTGGGGCCAACGTCCTGACTTTC.

CDR3 loop: CATSSPDIRGPQHF. The CDR3 coding sequence is TGTGCCACCAGCAGCCCCGATATCAGGGGACCCCAGCATTTT. The chain has TRBV15 and TRBJ1-5; weak D call: TRBD1 (6 bases). V gave up 3 bases and J gave up 10 bases, with 16 bases separating them. Germline CDR1 is LNHNV and CDR2 is YYDKDF (reference sequence). The CDR3 runs 14 residues.

The genes are TRBV5-6 and TRBJ2-1; 7 bases are a match to TRBD1. This CDR3 has 15 amino acids. From germline, CDR1 is SGHDT and CDR2 YYEEEE. Germline trimming cut 6 bases from V and 2 bases from J; bases unmatched to any gene: 8. CDR3: CASNPRGLTYNEQFF. Here the CDR3 DNA reads TGTGCCAGCAACCCGAGGGGGCTAACCTACAATGAGCAGTTCTTC.

V is TRBV10-1 and J is TRBJ1-1; a possible D gene is TRBD1 (5 bases). Germline CDR1 is WNHNN and CDR2 is SYGVQD (reference sequence). The CDR3 extends over 15 amino acids. Trimming cost V 2 bases and J 4 bases, with 14 bases left between them. For the CDR3, the DNA is TGCGCCAGCAGTGAGCGAGGGTTGAGGGGCACTGAAGCTTTCTTT. Translated, it gives CASSERGLRGTEAFF.

The chain carries TRBV7-9 and TRBJ1-3; D might be TRBD1 (5 bases). V was clipped by 3 bases and J by 8 bases, with 8 bases between them. In germline, CDR1 is SEHNR, CDR2 FQNEAQ (reference sequence). The CDR3 contains 12 residues. The CDR3 DNA follows: TGTGCCAGCAGCTTGGGACGGGACACCATATATTTT. Its protein is CASSLGRDTIYF.

The rearrangement joins TRBV29-1 to TRBJ2-3; no firm D call. The V gene lost 5 bases and the J gene lost 4 bases, with 10 bases spanning the gap. Germline CDR1 reads SQVTM; CDR2 reads ANQGSEA. CDR3 length equals 12 residues. The CDR3 reads CSVLIVADTQYF. The CDR3 DNA is TGCAGCGTTCTAATAGTCGCAGATACGCAGTATTTT.

J is TRBJ1-4 and V is TRBV6-6; D call uncertain. Trimming removed 0 bases from V and 4 bases from J, with 12 bases in between. CDR1 and CDR2 (germline): MNHNY, SVGAGI (reference sequence). This CDR3 is 16 amino acids long. The CDR3 sequence: CASSYSPGVGNEKLFF. The CDR3 DNA follows: TGTGCCAGCAGTTACTCCCCGGGCGTCGGTAATGAAAAACTGTTTTTT.

This chain uses TRBV19 with TRBJ1-2; TRBD1 aligns across 9 bases. The CDR3 covers 14 residues. CDR1 LNHDA and CDR2 SQIVND come from the germline V gene (reference sequence). V gave up 7 bases and J gave up 4 bases; unmatched junction bases: 7. CDR3: CASNKQGASYGYTF. CDR3 DNA sequence: TGTGCCAGTAATAAACAGGGGGCGAGCTATGGCTACACCTTC.

This chain uses TRBV19 with TRBJ1-6, with TRBD1 identical over 8 bases. CDR1 and CDR2 (germline): LNHDA, SQIVND (reference sequence). This CDR3 has 14 amino acids. V trimming: 3 bases; J trimming: 9 bases; junction bases outside the gene matches: 4. The CDR3 here is CASSIQGARSPLHF. The CDR3 DNA follows: TGTGCCAGTAGTATCCAGGGGGCGCGTTCACCCCTCCACTTT.

The chain is built from TRBV6-5 and TRBJ2-1; 13 positions match TRBD2. The CDR3 is 16 amino acids. Trimming took 1 base from V and 6 from J; bases not matched to a gene: 3. The germline V gene encodes CDR1 MNHEY and CDR2 SVGAGI. The chain's CDR3 is CASSYLRLAGGNEQFF. In nucleotides, the CDR3 is TGTGCCAGCAGTTACTTAAGACTAGCGGGGGGCAATGAGCAGTTCTTC.

The sample holds one count of this clone. The chain carries TRBV5-1 and TRBJ2-5, with 14 bases that match TRBD2. TRBJ2-7 matches the DNA end more closely, so the J call is doubtful. CDR3 length: 17 residues. Per germline, CDR1 SGHRS and CDR2 YFSETQ. The CDR3 sequence: CASSSDRGLAGAYEQYF. DNA for the CDR3: TGCGCCAGCAGCTCCGATCGGGGACTAGCGGGGGCCTACGAGCAGTACTTC.

V gene TRBV9 combines with J gene TRBJ2-1, with D hard to call. Germline CDR1 and CDR2: SGDLS and YYNGEE. The V and J ends lost 2 bases and 0 bases respectively, with 15 bases between them. CDR3 length: 17 residues. CDR3 sequence (DNA): TGTGCCAGCAGCGTCGCGCCTTCCTCCAGCTCCTACAATGAGCAGTTCTTC. The encoded protein is CASSVAPSSSSYNEQFF. Combining the CDR3 with reference TRBV9 and TRBJ2-1 gives the whole variable domain DSGVTQTPKHLITATGQRVTLRCSPRSGDLSVYWYQQSLDQGLQFLIQYYNGEERAKGNILERFSAQQFPDLHSELNLSSLELGDSALYFCASSVAPSSSSYNEQFFGPGTRLTVL.

This clone was picked up one time. The J gene is TRBJ2-3, the V gene TRBV6-1; D might be TRBD2 (5 bases). Trimming took 10 bases from V and 1 from J, leaving 15 bases between them. The CDR3 has 14 residues. CDR1 is MNHNS, CDR2 SASEGT, per germline. DNA of the CDR3: TGTGCCACGGGATTGGACGCCCGCACAGATACGCAGTATTTT. Residues: CATGLDARTDTQYF.

The chain carries TRBV29-1 and TRBJ1-2; D gene ambiguous. The CDR3 runs to 11 residues. The germline CDR1 and CDR2 sequences are SQVTM and ANQGSEA. V was trimmed by 6 bases and J by 1 base, leaving 6 bases between them. The CDR3 DNA is TGCAGCGTCGAAAATAACTATGGCTACACCTTC. Protein product: CSVENNYGYTF.